This TCR beta chain was found in a study of T-cell reconstitution after alpha-beta-depleted transplantation in children. Ten or more counts support this clonotype. TCRbeta library construction was performed incorporating unique molecular identifiers. In TCRdb, the PCR reads were re-called with MiXCR into one record per CDR3 protein. The repertoire has about 110,000 distinct CDR3 sequences, 10% of them found once; the top ten carry 6.5% to 9.5%. The CDR3 is 16 residues long. CDR1 SGHDN and CDR2 FVKESK come from the germline V gene. J was trimmed by 3 bases and V by 0 bases; bases with no gene match: 5.

The input for sequencing was PBMCs from the stem cell graft donor, taken from the stem cell graft. The origin of this receptor is a human donor who donated a stem cell graft to a child with acute lymphoblastic leukemia. V is TRBV14 and J is TRBJ2-1; TRBD2 matches at 7 bases. The DNA of the CDR3 is TGTGCCAGCAGCCAAGAGAGAGCGGGGAACTACAATGAGCAGTTCTTC. Its protein is CASSQERAGNYNEQFF.